The clone carrying this TCR beta chain was counted a few times. Via MiXCR, TCRdb re-called the RT-PCR reads, giving one row per CDR3 protein. The table lists roughly 180,000 distinct CDR3 sequences, roughly two fifths of them singletons, with about 33% in the top ten. This sample was taken from a study of patients and donors after allogeneic stem cell transplantation. V lost 5 bases and J lost 4; bases outside the gene matches: 10. Germline loops: CDR1 LNHNV, CDR2 YYDKDF (reference sequence). There are 15 residues in the CDR3. The clonotype originates from a human donor who was either an allogeneic HSCT recipient or a stem cell or donor lymphocyte infusion donor (not recorded which). It is not recorded whose cells these are; they may come from a transplant donor. Sequencing input: blood, either unsorted or a sorted T cell fraction (not recorded which). The gene calls are TRBV15 and TRBJ2-5; 7 nucleotides line up with TRBD2. This CDR3 is CATSSPRVAGETQYF. As DNA, the CDR3 is TGTGCCACCAGCTCTCCTCGAGTAGCGGGAGAGACCCAGTACTTC. Full variable domain (outside the CDR3, taken from reference TRBV15 and TRBJ2-5): DAMVIQNPRYQVTQFGKPVTLSCSQTLNHNVMYWYQQKSSQAPKLLFHYYDKDFNNEADTPDNFQSRRPNTSFCFLDIRSPGLGDTAMYLCATSSPRVAGETQYFGPGTRLLVL.